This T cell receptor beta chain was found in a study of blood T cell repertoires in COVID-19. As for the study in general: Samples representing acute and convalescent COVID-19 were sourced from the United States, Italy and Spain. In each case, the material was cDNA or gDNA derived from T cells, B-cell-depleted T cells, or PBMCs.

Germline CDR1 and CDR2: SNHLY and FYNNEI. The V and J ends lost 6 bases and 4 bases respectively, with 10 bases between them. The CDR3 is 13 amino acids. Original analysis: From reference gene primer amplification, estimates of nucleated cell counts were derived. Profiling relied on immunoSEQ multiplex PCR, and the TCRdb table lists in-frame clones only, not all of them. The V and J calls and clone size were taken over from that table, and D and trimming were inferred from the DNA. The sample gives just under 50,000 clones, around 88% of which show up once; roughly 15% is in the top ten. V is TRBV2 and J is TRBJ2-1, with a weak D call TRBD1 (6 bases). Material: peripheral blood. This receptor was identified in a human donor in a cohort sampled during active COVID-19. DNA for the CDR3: TGTGCCAGCAGGGACAGAGTTTACAATGAGCAGTTCTTC. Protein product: CASRDRVYNEQFF. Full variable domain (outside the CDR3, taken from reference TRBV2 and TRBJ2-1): EPEVTQTPSHQVTQMGQEVILRCVPISNHLYFYWYRQILGQKVEFLVSFYNNEISEKSEIFDDQFSVERPDGSNFTLKIRSTKLEDSAMYFCASRDRVYNEQFFGPGTRLTVL.